This TCR beta chain was identified during a study of CD8 T cells in Susac syndrome. As concerns this clonotype: The antigen remains unidentified.

The V end lost 5 bases, the J end lost 0 bases, and 11 bases lay between the germline ends. The CDR3 totals 15 residues. The germline V gene encodes CDR1 KGHSH and CDR2 LQKENI. RNA amounts of roughly 0.45 to 1 ug underwent reverse transcription with random hexamers. Using its own MiXCR run on the immunoSEQ multiplex PCR reads, TCRdb lists one record per CDR3 protein. Among about 200,000 distinct CDR3 sequences, 95% were seen once, and the ten largest hold around 0.093%. Sequencing of TCR beta was undertaken in CD8+ and CD4+ T cells derived from blood. Purification of the CD8+ and CD4+ T cells relied on negative isolation, and TEMRA cells underwent FACS enrichment. Overall study findings and caveats: Regarding the TCR sequencing and HLA analysis, the study admitted that a relatively small number of individuals were involved.

V and J are TRBV18 and TRBJ2-1; D may correspond to TRBD1 or TRBD2 (5 bases each). The TCR was taken from a human donor in good health. Sequenced: CD4+ T cells from PBMCs. CDR3 bases: TGTGCCAGCTCATCCGACGGGGCCTCCTACAATGAGCAGTTCTTC. It is translated as CASSSDGASYNEQFF.